This T cell receptor beta chain was obtained from a study of neurological immune-mediated disorders. In its sample, this clonotype was seen many times. V shed 3 bases and J shed 1 base, with 9 bases lying between them. Germline CDR1 and CDR2: DFQATT and SNEGSKA (reference sequence). The CDR3 totals 13 residues. TCRdb itself ran the 5' RACE reads through MiXCR, one entry per CDR3 protein. Among some 47,000 distinct CDR3 sequences listed, about 15% were seen once. The sequence was obtained from a man in his sixties in good health. Sequencing input: PBMCs. The V and J genes are TRBV20-1 and TRBJ1-1; D unclear. CDR3 residues: CSASYDRNTEAFF. The CDR3 coding sequence is TGCAGTGCTAGCTACGACCGGAACACTGAAGCTTTCTTT.